This T cell receptor beta chain was retrieved from a study of early T cells in non-severe SARS-CoV-2 infection. Study overall: Sequenced material consisted of bulk RNA (from unsorted whole blood), and chains were unpaired.

This clonotype was counted many times. Its antigen is unidentified. Individually, cDNA molecules had unique molecular identifiers attached to them. MiXCR, applied by TCRdb to the 5' RACE reads, yields one record per CDR3 protein. The top ten hold about 1.3% of the sample, which has tens of thousands of distinct CDR3 sequences, around 13% seen once. The length of the CDR3 is 14 residues. Germline V gene data show CDR1 as GTSNPN and CDR2 as SVGIG (reference sequence). Between the trimmed V and J ends, which lost 2 bases and 1 base, there was a span of 8 bases. Study-level results: Database matching using VDJdb favored anti-spike CD8 responses, with private and CD4 specificities left missing.

The sample here was whole blood, taken at baseline. This clonotype was sampled from an adult who was a healthcare worker with PCR-confirmed SARS-CoV-2 infection or an uninfected control (not recorded which). This chain uses TRBV30 with TRBJ2-2; TRBD2 is a possible D gene (6 bases). CDR3 amino acids: CAWSLGLNTGELFF. In DNA form, the CDR3 reads TGTGCCTGGAGTCTGGGACTGAACACCGGGGAGCTGTTTTTT. The whole variable domain, remainder taken from reference TRBV30 and TRBJ2-2, is SQTIHQWPATLVQPVGSPLSLECTVEGTSNPNLYWYRQAAGRGLQLLFYSVGIGQISSEVPQNLSASRPQDRQFILSSKKLLLSDSGFYLCAWSLGLNTGELFFGEGSRLTVL.